Detailed here is one TCR beta chain. Its antigen is not identified. The data were taken from a study of cytomegalovirus exposure and HLA in healthy donors. V shed 5 bases, J shed 1 base, and the junction held 8 bases outside the gene matches. The length of the CDR3 is 15 residues. The germline CDR1 and CDR2 sequences are SGHNT and YYREEE (reference sequence). The method was immunoSEQ multiplex PCR; TCRdb's version includes in-frame clones alone and lacks a portion of them. The sample contains roughly 130,000 clones, roughly 90% of which appear only once. The study's findings and limits: Cytomegalovirus-associated TCR beta chains were listed, numbering approximately 150.

What was sequenced was PBMCs. The chain carries TRBV5-4 and TRBJ1-1, with 7 nucleotides matching TRBD1. The origin of this receptor is a man between 18 and 35 years old in good health and CMV-seronegative. The CDR3 protein is CASSPGTVRNTEAFF. CDR3 bases: TGTGCCAGCAGTCCCGGGACAGTACGGAACACTGAAGCTTTCTTT.